The T cell receptor (beta chain) described here comes from a study of cytomegalovirus exposure and HLA in healthy donors. Study findings and constraints: Immune exposure information available was restricted to CMV serostatus. V- and J-gene trimming in TCR beta was tied to a missense DCLRE1C variant by an analysis performed later.

PCR involved 60 Vbeta and 13 Jbeta primers. Some clones are missing from TCRdb's copy, which holds only in-frame ones; the method was immunoSEQ multiplex PCR. The sample yields approximately 84,000 clones, around 80% seen once. The CDR3 is made up of 14 amino acids. In germline, CDR1 is MNHNY, CDR2 SVGAGI (reference sequence). V lost 2 bases to trimming and J lost 3 bases, with 11 bases between them. This clone was counted between two and nine times. What it binds is unknown. J is TRBJ2-7 and V is TRBV6-6; D possibly corresponds to TRBD1 (6 bases). This TCR was recovered from a man aged 35 to 55 in good health and CMV-seronegative. Sequencing was carried out using PBMCs. CDR3 sequence (DNA): TGTGCCAGCAGTTACCAGGGACAAAGCTACGAGCAGTACTTC. It encodes CASSYQGQSYEQYF.